These T cell receptor beta chains were read from a single sample in a study of T cell responses to AZD1222 COVID-19 vaccine. Clones were sequenced by immunoSEQ multiplex PCR, and TCRdb holds only the in-frame ones, with some missing. The sample records 150,000 to 200,000 clones, roughly 90% being singletons. Material: peripheral blood, obtained 28 days after the second AZD1222 dose. All receptors come from an adult who received the AZD1222 COVID-19 vaccine. Both conserved end residues are part of each CDR3. The D gene is left open where the match is weak.

>TRBV30|.|TRBJ1-6
CAWSMVGGNSPLHF
>TRBV7-9|TRBD1|TRBJ1-2
CASSKDQGVGSGYTF
>TRBV6-5|TRBD1|TRBJ2-7
CASRRTGDRYEQYF
>TRBV5-6|.|TRBJ2-7
CASSLSGQSYEQYF
>TRBV5-8|.|TRBJ1-1
CASSLNTEAFF
>TRBV5-1|TRBD2|TRBJ2-1
CASSSRARIGGDEQFF
>TRBV30|.|TRBJ2-3
CAWRVGGASTDTQYF
>TRBV4-2|.|TRBJ1-1
CASSQGNRVNTEAFF
>TRBV6-5|.|TRBJ1-6
CASRPQGPISPLHF
>TRBV5-1|.|TRBJ2-7
CASSSTGDGSYEQYF
>TRBV4-2|TRBD2|TRBJ2-2
CASSQDVPTSGGPGELFF
>TRBV7-7|.|TRBJ2-3
CASSDGEGTQYF
>TRBV18|.|TRBJ1-4
CASSLPRTANEKLFF
>TRBV5-6|.|TRBJ1-1
CASSLGHGMNNAFF
>TRBV11-1|.|TRBJ1-5
CASSAGPGQPQHF
>TRBV6-5|.|TRBJ1-1
CASRPGTTMGAFF
>TRBV4-2|TRBD2|TRBJ2-5
CASSHKTGTSEKETQYF
>TRBV20-1|.|TRBJ1-6
CSASLNRAGNSPLHF
>TRBV2|.|TRBJ2-7
CASSPGERGWHEQYF
>TRBV6-5|TRBD1|TRBJ1-4
CASSLTTGNEKLFF
>TRBV30|TRBD1|TRBJ2-6
CAWKGQAYGGANVLTF
>TRBV6-5|.|TRBJ1-6
CATARGPDNSPLHF
>TRBV14|.|TRBJ2-1
CASSPSAYNEQFF
>TRBV7-3|TRBD1|TRBJ1-1
CASSPGQGTEAFF
>TRBV19|.|TRBJ1-5
CASSSPYMGNQPQHF
>TRBV6-5|.|TRBJ1-5
CASNPGNSNQPQHF
>TRBV29-1|.|TRBJ1-1
CSINTRGDTEAFF
>TRBV6-1|.|TRBJ1-1
CASSEGSMNTEAFF
>TRBV7-9|TRBD2|TRBJ2-5
CASSKDAAGDFETQYF
>TRBV9|TRBD1|TRBJ2-2
CASSAGTGGTGELFF
>TRBV29-1|TRBD1|TRBJ1-2
CSVLDREYGYTF
>TRBV14|.|TRBJ1-4
CASSQDSPTALFF
>TRBV29-1|.|TRBJ2-7
CSVEELGVYEQYF
>TRBV7-9|.|TRBJ2-3
CASSLSEDPDTQYF
>TRBV12-3/TRBV12-4|.|TRBJ2-5
CASSLEQRGTQYF
>TRBV9|.|TRBJ2-7
CASSVGISSYEQYF
>TRBV19|.|TRBJ1-4
CASGGGIGKLFF
>TRBV19|TRBD1|TRBJ1-4
CASSGDRSPTNEKLFF
>TRBV4-1|.|TRBJ1-2
CASSQFFEGAPGYTF
>TRBV6-5|TRBD1|TRBJ1-2
CASSTWTGTYGYTF
>TRBV7-2|.|TRBJ2-7
CASSYGHLYEQYF
>TRBV3-1/TRBV3-2|.|TRBJ1-2
CASSQDNTVEANYGYTF
>TRBV19|TRBD2|TRBJ2-2
CASATSGGAGELFF
>TRBV20-1|.|TRBJ1-3
CSASRSTEGNTIYF
>TRBV19|.|TRBJ1-5
CASRGGGSAQPQHF
>TRBV27|.|TRBJ2-2
CASSETGRPTGELFF
>TRBV5-5|TRBD2|TRBJ2-1
CASSFPGLAVHNEQFF
>TRBV5-1|.|TRBJ1-5
CASSLVLGQPQHF
>TRBV5-4|.|TRBJ1-3
CASSLKGTGNTIYF
>TRBV5-1|.|TRBJ1-3
CASSAASSGNTIYF
>TRBV14|.|TRBJ2-7
CASSQAGWDISYEQYF
>TRBV7-9|TRBD2|TRBJ2-3
CASSLTSDTDTQYF
>TRBV5-6|.|TRBJ1-2
CASSFPRGRVSYGYTF
>TRBV7-6|.|TRBJ1-1
CASSRGGATEAFF
>TRBV5-1|.|TRBJ1-1
CASSPQPGTVNTEAFF
>TRBV19|.|TRBJ1-2
CASSIVTTEGYGYTF
>TRBV3-1/TRBV3-2|TRBD1|TRBJ1-1
CASSRQAGQAVLF
>TRBV6-5|.|TRBJ2-7
CASSFRLGGPYEQYF
>TRBV7-9|.|TRBJ1-4
CASSLRGTNEKLFF
>TRBV6-2/TRBV6-3|.|TRBJ1-1
CASSYGRNTEAFF